This TCR beta chain stems from a study of cytomegalovirus exposure and HLA in healthy donors. Broader study findings: Based on reports, TCR beta sequences accurately predicted HLA-A and HLA-B alleles for most subjects. Exclusion as indistinguishable affected some V segments, including TRBV6-2 and TRBV6-3. Despite most TCR sequences being rare, some public TCRs occurred in many donors.

On this clone: What it recognizes is unknown.

Germline lookup yields CDR1 KGHSH and CDR2 LQKENI. The CDR3 runs to 16 residues. Trimming removed 3 bases from V and 0 bases from J; junction bases left unmatched: 3. A multiplex PCR was run with 60 Vbeta primers and 13 Jbeta primers. The repertoire was sequenced with immunoSEQ multiplex PCR; TCRdb's copy has only in-frame clones and lacks some. The sample carries around 99,000 clones, more than 60% recorded once. Samples came from healthy bone marrow donors. The sequence was collected from a middle-aged man in good health and CMV-seropositive. This chain links TRBV18 with TRBJ2-5, with 11 bases that match TRBD2. The sample consisted of PBMCs. CDR3 DNA: TGTGCCAGCTCACCCTGGACTAGCGGGTACCAAGAGACCCAGTACTTC. Amino acids: CASSPWTSGYQETQYF.